The 15 T cell receptor beta chains below come from one sample, sequenced in a study of beta chain features in type 1 diabetes. Expressed TCRB transcripts got sequenced, as all isolated RNA was reverse transcribed. Using immunoSEQ multiplex PCR, the repertoire was profiled, and TCRdb retains in-frame clones only, with some absent. The data hold 200,000 to 250,000 clones, with under 13% observed a single time. Sequencing was performed on central memory CD4+ T cells from blood. Source of these receptors: a man between 18 and 35 years old in good health.

This clone was counted a few times. The chain employs TRBV11-2 and TRBJ2-5, with 10 bases matching TRBD2. The ends lost 5 bases at V and 7 bases at J; junction bases unmatched: 22. This CDR3 is 19 amino acids long. From germline, CDR1 is SGHAT and CDR2 FQNNGV. For the CDR3, the DNA is TGTGCCAGCAGCCCCCTAAAAGGGCTAGCGGGGGCCACGATGGCGACCCAGTACTTC. Encoded protein: CASSPLKGLAGATMATQYF.

This clone showed up just a few times. This chain uses TRBV7-6 with TRBJ2-3; 12 nucleotides align to TRBD2. This CDR3 comprises 18 residues. V dropped 0 bases and J dropped 5; count of bases not matched to a gene: 9. CDR1 and CDR2 from the germline V gene are SGHVS and FNYEAQ. In nucleotides, the CDR3 is TGTGCCAGCAGCTTAGCGGCGCGACTAGCGGGAGCACGAGATACGCAGTATTTT. Protein product: CASSLAARLAGARDTQYF.

The chain links TRBV13 to TRBJ2-7; 12 bases line up with TRBD2. Trimming removed 4 bases from V and 2 bases from J; junction bases left unmatched: 3. Germline values: CDR1 PRHDT, CDR2 FYEKMQ (reference sequence). The CDR3 has 15 residues. CDR3 loop: CASSSTSGRTYEQYF. The CDR3 DNA is TGTGCCAGCAGCTCCACTAGCGGGAGGACCTACGAGCAGTACTTC.

In DNA form, the CDR3 reads TGTGCCAGCAGCTTCGACCCGGGGTATGGCTACACCTTC. The encoded protein is CASSFDPGYGYTF. This chain uses TRBV7-9 with TRBJ1-2, with D unclear. V lost 3 bases, J lost 5 bases, and 10 bases lay in between. CDR3 length equals 13 residues. CDR1 is SEHNR and CDR2 is FQNEAQ in the germline V gene (reference sequence). Full variable domain (remainder filled in from reference TRBV7-9 and TRBJ1-2): DTGVSQNPRHKITKRGQNVTFRCDPISEHNRLYWYRQTLGQGPEFLTYFQNEAQLEKSRLLSDRFSAERPKGSFSTLEIQRTEQGDSAMYLCASSFDPGYGYTFGSGTRLTVV.

This clone has only a few counts. The J gene is TRBJ2-5, the V gene TRBV30; 8 bases align to TRBD2. Losses at the gene ends were 4 bases for V and 5 bases for J; bases not matched to a gene: 6. Germline V gives CDR1 GTSNPN, CDR2 SVGIG (reference sequence). CDR3 length equals 13 residues. The DNA for the CDR3 is TGTGCCTGGACACTAGCGGAGGGGGAGACCCAGTACTTC. Its protein is CAWTLAEGETQYF.

The V gene is TRBV13, the J gene TRBJ2-2; D is uncertain. CDR3 length equals 17 residues. CDR1 PRHDT and CDR2 FYEKMQ come from the germline V gene (reference sequence). Trimming removed 4 bases at V and 1 base at J, with 16 bases between. This CDR3 is CASSSLLNILNTGELFF. CDR3 bases: TGTGCCAGCAGCTCCCTCTTGAACATACTGAACACCGGGGAGCTGTTTTTT. Supplemented by reference TRBV13 and TRBJ2-2, the full variable domain reads AAGVIQSPRHLIKEKRETATLKCYPIPRHDTVYWYQQGPGQDPQFLISFYEKMQSDKGSIPDRFSAQQFSDYHSELNMSSLELGDSALYFCASSSLLNILNTGELFFGEGSRLTVL.

This clone has just a few counts. The chain is built from TRBV30 and TRBJ2-5; TRBD2 might be the D (6 bases). The germline gives CDR1 GTSNPN, CDR2 SVGIG (reference sequence). V lost 2 bases and J lost 3, with 16 bases in between. This CDR3 spans 15 amino acids. Here the CDR3 reads CAWSLGGGGKETQYF. CDR3 bases: TGTGCCTGGAGTTTGGGGGGAGGCGGGAAAGAGACCCAGTACTTC.

This clone was seen a handful of times. The V and J genes are TRBV21-1 and TRBJ2-5; TRBD1 is the table's D call and was not checked against the DNA. TRBV21-1 is listed as a pseudogene. The CDR3 has 14 amino acids. The CDR3 coding sequence is TGTGCCAGCAGCGCCTTACAGGGGCAAGAGACCCAGTACTTC. Residues: CASSALQGQETQYF.

The rearrangement uses TRBV6-6 and TRBJ1-2; no clear D. The V end lost 2 bases, the J end lost 7 bases, and 11 bases lay between the germline ends. The V gene's germline CDR1 is MNHNY and CDR2 SVGAGI (reference sequence). There are 13 residues in the CDR3. This chain's CDR3 is CASSYLFQGGYTF. The DNA of the CDR3 is TGTGCCAGCAGTTACCTCTTTCAAGGTGGCTACACCTTC.

The CDR3 protein is CASSLLAGEEETQYF. Here the CDR3 DNA reads TGTGCCAGCAGCTTACTCGCGGGAGAGGAAGAGACCCAGTACTTC. The V gene is TRBV7-2, the J gene TRBJ2-5; TRBD2 matches 7 bases. Germline V gene data show CDR1 as SGHTA and CDR2 as FQGNSA. Losses at the gene ends were 2 bases for V and 3 bases for J; bases not matched to a gene: 6. The length of the CDR3 is 15 residues.

This clone was seen a handful of times. V and J are TRBV7-2 and TRBJ2-5; D remains unclear. CDR3 length: 13 amino acids. Germline lookup yields CDR1 SGHTA and CDR2 FQGNSA. V shed 2 bases and J shed 4 bases, with 8 bases lying between them. CDR3: CASSLSPRETQYF. CDR3 DNA: TGTGCCAGCAGCTTAAGCCCTCGAGAGACCCAGTACTTC. The entire variable domain, with the rest obtained from reference TRBV7-2 and TRBJ2-5, is as follows: GAGVSQSPSNKVTEKGKDVELRCDPISGHTALYWYRQSLGQGLEFLIYFQGNSAPDKSGLPSDRFSAERTGGSVSTLTIQRTQQEDSAVYLCASSLSPRETQYFGPGTRLLVL.

As DNA, the CDR3 is TGTGCCAGCAGTGAAGAAGATGGGCACGGTCCCTCCGAGCAGTACTTC. It translates to CASSEEDGHGPSEQYF. The genes are TRBV25-1 and TRBJ2-7; D is unclear. The V gene's germline CDR1 is MGHDK and CDR2 SYGVNS. The germline V and J ends were trimmed by 2 bases and 6 bases, with 20 bases remaining between them. This CDR3 is 16 amino acids long.

This clone was seen a handful of times. The chain combines TRBV7-2 with TRBJ1-2, with TRBD1 matching over 7 bases. The V and J ends lost 1 base and 5 bases, in that order; junction bases with no gene match: 4. This CDR3 spans 14 amino acids. Germline CDR1 and CDR2: SGHTA and FQGNSA. The DNA of the CDR3 is TGTGCCAGCAGCTTAGGACAGGGAAGTTATGGCTACACCTTC. Translating it yields CASSLGQGSYGYTF.

This clone was counted only a few times. V gene TRBV30 combines with J gene TRBJ1-1, with D possibly matching TRBD1 (6 bases). Germline CDR1 GTSNPN, CDR2 SVGIG (reference sequence). The CDR3 is made up of 14 amino acids. Trimming took off 4 bases at V and 5 bases at J, with 17 bases between the two ends. The CDR3 region has the DNA TGTGCCTGGACAATTAAGGGGGTTAAGACTGAAGCTTTCTTT. Its protein product is CAWTIKGVKTEAFF.

This clone was observed a few times. The chain is built from TRBV7-9 and TRBJ1-1; D unclear. Germline V gene lookup returns CDR1 SEHNR and CDR2 FQNEAQ (reference sequence). This CDR3 is built from 13 residues. V gave up 1 base and J gave up 4 bases, with 7 bases separating them. CDR3 coding DNA: TGTGCCAGCAGCTTAGAGGCTGGCACTGAAGCTTTCTTT. It translates to CASSLEAGTEAFF.